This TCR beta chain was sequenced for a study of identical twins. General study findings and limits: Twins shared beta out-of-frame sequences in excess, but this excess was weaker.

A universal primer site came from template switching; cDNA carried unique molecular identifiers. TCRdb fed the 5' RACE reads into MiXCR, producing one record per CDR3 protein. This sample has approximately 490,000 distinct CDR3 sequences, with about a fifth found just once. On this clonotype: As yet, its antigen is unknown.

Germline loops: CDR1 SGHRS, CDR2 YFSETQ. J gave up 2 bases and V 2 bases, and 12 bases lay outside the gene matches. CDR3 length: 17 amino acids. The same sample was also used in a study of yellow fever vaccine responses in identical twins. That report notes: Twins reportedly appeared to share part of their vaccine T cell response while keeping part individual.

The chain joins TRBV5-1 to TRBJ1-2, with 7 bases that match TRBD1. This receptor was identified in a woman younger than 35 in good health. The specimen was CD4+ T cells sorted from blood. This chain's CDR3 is CASSLLQGTWGNYGYTF. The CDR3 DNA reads TGCGCCAGCAGCTTATTACAGGGGACCTGGGGAAACTATGGCTACACCTTC.